This record concerns one T cell receptor (beta chain) sequence. Germline V lookup: CDR1 LNHDA, CDR2 SQIVND (reference sequence). The CDR3 covers 13 residues. Between the trimmed V and J ends, which lost 8 bases and 4 bases, there was a span of 14 bases. The record originates from a study of T cell changes during pregnancy in multiple sclerosis. Profiled with immunoSEQ multiplex PCR; TCRdb holds only in-frame clones, not every one. The top ten clones hold more than 0.8% of a sample with 100,000 or so clones, around 92% of them seen once. The V and J genes are TRBV19 and TRBJ1-2, with D unresolved. Source: peripheral blood, taken before pregnancy. The source is a female donor with multiple sclerosis, enrolled in a pregnancy study. CDR3 residues: CASAQLGGYGYTF. The CDR3 region has the DNA TGTGCCAGTGCTCAGCTAGGAGGCTATGGCTACACCTTC. The variable domain in full, completed from reference TRBV19 and TRBJ1-2, reads DGGITQSPKYLFRKEGQNVTLSCEQNLNHDAMYWYRQDPGQGLRLIYYSQIVNDFQKGDIAEGYSVSREKKESFPLTVTSAQKNPTAFYLCASAQLGGYGYTFGSGTRLTVV.